One sample yielded the 18 T cell receptor beta chains listed below, sequenced in a study of human T cells and chemical hapten exposure. One entry per CDR3 protein results from TCRdb running MiXCR on the RACE reads. The sample lists around 150,000 distinct CDR3 sequences, about 14% occurring once. Stated time point: patch test 1, 2 weeks after DPC sensitization. Specified treatment: therapeutic diphenylcyclopropenone sensitization with weekly scalp DPC. The sample here was whole blood, taken in connection with sensitization to the hapten diphenylcyclopropenone (DPC). The receptors come from a woman in her twenties or thirties with alopecia areata. Some clones in this sample may be carry-over from other donors' samples.

The J gene is TRBJ2-3, the V gene TRBV15; TRBD1 agrees at 12 bases. The CDR3 totals 18 residues. Germline loops: CDR1 LNHNV, CDR2 YYDKDF (reference sequence). V shed 2 bases and J 5 bases; nucleotides not matched to a gene: 11. DNA for the CDR3: TGTGCCACCAGCAGAAGGCCCCCGGGACAGGGGGCTGGAGATACGCAGTATTTT. This codes for CATSRRPPGQGAGDTQYF.

This clonotype came up a few times. The V call is TRBV2, the J call TRBJ2-5; 7 nucleotides match TRBD1. Germline trimming cut 4 bases from V and 3 bases from J; bases unmatched to any gene: 8. CDR3 size: 15 residues. The germline CDR1 and CDR2 sequences are SNHLY and FYNNEI. This CDR3 reads CASSVFGTDKETQYF. The CDR3 coding sequence is TGTGCCAGCAGTGTGTTTGGGACAGATAAAGAGACCCAGTACTTC.

This chain links TRBV29-1 with TRBJ1-1; D gene unclear. V shed 7 bases and J shed 0 bases, with 15 bases lying between them. The CDR3 extends over 14 amino acids. The germline CDR1 and CDR2 sequences are SQVTM and ANQGSEA. The CDR3 protein is CSGIGPGMNTEAFF. The CDR3 DNA follows: TGCAGCGGCATCGGACCGGGCATGAACACTGAAGCTTTCTTT. Looking up the rest from reference TRBV29-1 and TRBJ1-1 gives the full variable domain: SAVISQKPSRDICQRGTSLTIQCQVDSQVTMMFWYRQQPGQSLTLIATANQGSEATYESGFVIDKFPISRPNLTFSTLTVSNMSPEDSSIYLCSGIGPGMNTEAFFGQGTRLTVV.

This clonotype was detected many times. The rearrangement links TRBV4-2 to TRBJ2-4; 8 positions agree with TRBD2. In germline, CDR1 is LGHNA, CDR2 YNFKEQ. J was trimmed by 1 base and V by 0 bases; bases with no gene match: 5. The CDR3 has 17 amino acids. For the CDR3, the DNA is TGTGCCAGCAGCCAAGAAGTCTCGGGAGGGGCCAAAAACATTCAGTACTTC. Its protein product is CASSQEVSGGAKNIQYF.

This clonotype has only a few counts. This rearrangement joins TRBV20-1 to TRBJ2-3; TRBD2 aligns across 8 bases. The CDR3 spans 11 residues. Trimming at V came to 8 bases and at J to 6 bases, leaving 4 bases not matched to a gene. Germline V gene data show CDR1 as DFQATT and CDR2 as SNEGSKA (reference sequence). In nucleotides, the CDR3 is TGCAGTCGGACTAGCCGGGATACGCAGTATTTT. This translates into CSRTSRDTQYF.

This clonotype was observed many times. The chain employs TRBV12-5 and TRBJ2-1; D gene uncertain. Germline-derived CDR1 and CDR2 are LGHNT and FRNRAP. The length of the CDR3 is 11 residues. Trimming stripped 2 bases from V and 7 bases from J, with 3 bases between. The CDR3 spells CASGLFNEQFF. The CDR3 DNA reads TGTGCTAGTGGTTTGTTTAATGAGCAGTTCTTC.

The rearrangement links TRBV5-4 to TRBJ1-1; the match to TRBD1 covers 8 bases. The germline V gene has CDR1 SGHNT and CDR2 YYREEE (reference sequence). V was pared by 1 base and J by 5 bases, with 1 base of the junction left unmatched. This CDR3 spans 13 amino acids. In DNA form, the CDR3 reads TGTGCCAGCAGCTTGAACAGGGGGACTGAAGCTTTCTTT. Amino acids: CASSLNRGTEAFF.

This clonotype was seen at least ten times. V gene TRBV5-1 combines with J gene TRBJ1-2; D is perhaps TRBD1 (5 bases). The CDR3 spans 15 residues. Germline CDR1 is SGHRS and CDR2 is YFSETQ. The V end was cut by 4 bases, the J end by 6 bases, with 19 bases between. Written as DNA, the CDR3 is TGCGCCAGCAGCCGGGACTGGGGTGAGGATAATGGCTACACCTTC. Amino acids: CASSRDWGEDNGYTF. Based on the CDR3 plus reference TRBV5-1 and TRBJ1-2, the full variable domain is KAGVTQTPRYLIKTRGQQVTLSCSPISGHRSVSWYQQTPGQGLQFLFEYFSETQRNKGNFPGRFSGRQFSNSRSEMNVSTLELGDSALYLCASSRDWGEDNGYTFGSGTRLTVV.

This clonotype was seen only a few times. The chain combines TRBV5-1 with TRBJ1-1, with unresolved D. V shed 1 base and J shed 5 bases, with 6 bases lying between them. Germline V gene data show CDR1 as SGHRS and CDR2 as YFSETQ. This CDR3 spans 12 amino acids. For the CDR3, the DNA is TGCGCCAGCAGCTTGTCCGGAACTGAAGCTTTCTTT. This gives the protein CASSLSGTEAFF.

The gene calls are TRBV18 and TRBJ2-7; no clear D. CDR1 is KGHSH, CDR2 LQKENI, per germline. V gave up 2 bases and J gave up 0 bases, with 8 bases separating them. This CDR3 is built from 14 residues. The chain's CDR3 is CASSPYSNSYEQYF. In nucleotides, the CDR3 is TGTGCCAGCTCACCATACTCCAACTCCTACGAGCAGTACTTC.

The chain has TRBV7-2 and TRBJ2-5, with 8 nucleotides matching TRBD2. From germline, CDR1 is SGHTA and CDR2 FQGNSA. This CDR3 comprises 16 residues. The J segment lost 5 bases and the V segment lost 5 bases, leaving 13 bases of the junction unmatched. Written as DNA, the CDR3 is TGTGCCAGCAGCCCCCAAGTAGCGGGGAGGACGGAGACCCAGTACTTC. This codes for CASSPQVAGRTETQYF.

This chain links TRBV29-1 with TRBJ2-3; either TRBD1 or TRBD2 may fit D (6 bases each). The V and J ends lost 0 bases and 4 bases respectively, with 14 bases between them. Germline V gene data show CDR1 as SQVTM and CDR2 as ANQGSEA. CDR3 length equals 15 residues. DNA of the CDR3: TGCAGCGTTGAAGATCCCATGGAGGGGGCAGATACGCAGTATTTT. This sequence encodes CSVEDPMEGADTQYF.

In its sample, this clonotype was seen a few times. This chain links TRBV20-1 with TRBJ1-2; TRBD1 agrees at 10 bases. V dropped 2 bases and J dropped 2; count of bases not matched to a gene: 2. The CDR3 loop spans 14 amino acids. Looked up from germline, CDR1 is DFQATT and CDR2 is SNEGSKA (reference sequence). The CDR3 spells CSARLGQGNYGYTF. DNA of the CDR3: TGCAGTGCTAGATTGGGACAGGGGAACTATGGCTACACCTTC.

The chain combines TRBV7-2 with TRBJ2-7; D is ambiguous. V lost 1 base and J lost 4, with 11 bases in between. There are 14 residues in the CDR3. Germline-derived CDR1 and CDR2 are SGHTA and FQGNSA. The CDR3 DNA reads as TGTGCCAGCAGCTTAGAGGCGGCAGCTTACGAGCAGTACTTC. It encodes CASSLEAAAYEQYF.

V is TRBV4-1 and J is TRBJ1-3; unclear D gene. CDR1 is MGHRA and CDR2 is YSYEKL in the germline V gene. The length of the CDR3 is 15 residues. The V gene lost 0 bases and the J gene lost 7 bases, with 13 bases spanning the gap. The CDR3 nucleotides are TGCGCCAGCAGCCAAGATGGAAGGGTTCGGAACACCATATATTTT. It codes for CASSQDGRVRNTIYF.

This clonotype was seen only once. The chain carries TRBV5-8 and TRBJ1-5, with D possibly being TRBD1 (5 bases). With 0 bases removed from V and 4 bases from J, the gap between germline ends came to 11 bases. CDR3 length: 15 amino acids. Germline V gene lookup returns CDR1 SGHTS and CDR2 YDEGEE. CDR3 loop: CASSLEGLGNQPQHF. As DNA, the CDR3 is TGTGCCAGCAGCTTGGAGGGGCTAGGGAATCAGCCCCAGCATTTT.

This chain uses TRBV6-5 with TRBJ2-7; 8 positions agree with TRBD1. The CDR3 is 13 amino acids. J was trimmed by 6 bases and V by 2 bases; bases with no gene match: 3. CDR1 is MNHEY and CDR2 is SVGAGI in the germline V gene. The CDR3: CASSYGTGSEQYF. The CDR3 coding sequence is TGTGCCAGCAGTTACGGGACAGGTAGCGAGCAGTACTTC.

The chain employs TRBV6-5 and TRBJ1-1; D is unclear. The germline CDR1 and CDR2 sequences are MNHEY and SVGAGI. V was cut by 0 bases and J by 0 bases, with 11 bases left in between. CDR3 length: 16 amino acids. The chain's CDR3 is CASSYSSRLVNTEAFF. DNA of the CDR3: TGTGCCAGCAGTTACTCTTCCAGATTAGTGAACACTGAAGCTTTCTTT.